The present TCR beta chain was sequenced within a study of shared clonotypes between healthy human individuals. Generated by immunoSEQ multiplex PCR, the TCRdb table keeps only in-frame clones and is missing some. The sample consists of 950,000 to 1,100,000 clones, 75% of them appearing once. Germline V CDR1 and CDR2: SGDLS, YYNGEE. V dropped 0 bases and J dropped 8; count of bases not matched to a gene: 7. This CDR3 region has 15 residues. This TCR was recovered from a man in his late teens or twenties in good health. The V call is TRBV9, the J call TRBJ2-1; TRBD2 matches 8 bases. The sequencing input was memory CD4+ T cells sorted from blood. Subset defined: CD45RA-negative fraction. CDR3 amino acids: CASSVGISGTDEQFF. CDR3 DNA sequence: TGTGCCAGCAGCGTAGGGATTAGCGGGACCGATGAGCAGTTCTTC.